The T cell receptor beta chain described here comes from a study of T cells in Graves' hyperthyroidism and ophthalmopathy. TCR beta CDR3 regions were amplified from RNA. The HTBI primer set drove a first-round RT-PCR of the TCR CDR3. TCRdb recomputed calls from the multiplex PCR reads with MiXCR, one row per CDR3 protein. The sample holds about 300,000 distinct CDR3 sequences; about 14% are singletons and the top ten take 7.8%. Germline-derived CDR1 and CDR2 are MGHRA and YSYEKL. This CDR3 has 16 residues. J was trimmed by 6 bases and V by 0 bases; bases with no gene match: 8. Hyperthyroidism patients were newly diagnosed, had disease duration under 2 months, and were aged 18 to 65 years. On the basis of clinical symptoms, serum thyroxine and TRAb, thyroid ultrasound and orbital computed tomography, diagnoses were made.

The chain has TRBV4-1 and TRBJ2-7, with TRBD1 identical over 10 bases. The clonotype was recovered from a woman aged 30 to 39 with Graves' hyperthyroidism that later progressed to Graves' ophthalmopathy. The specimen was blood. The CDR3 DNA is TGCGCCAGCAGCCAAGATCTTGGGACAGGGGCACTCGAGCAGTACTTC. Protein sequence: CASSQDLGTGALEQYF.